The present T cell receptor (beta chain) was sequenced within a study of T-cell reconstitution after alpha-beta-depleted transplantation in children. Unique molecular identifiers were incorporated during preparation of the TCRbeta library. TCRdb processed the PCR reads anew with MiXCR; each CDR3 protein has one entry. The table lists about 610,000 distinct CDR3 sequences, 8% to 11% of them singletons, with roughly 4% in the top ten. From germline, CDR1 is SGHDT and CDR2 YYEEEE. V was clipped by 2 bases and J by 4 bases; unmatched bases: 8. This CDR3 is built from 15 residues. This clonotype was counted many times.

The TCR sequence derives from a human donor who donated a stem cell graft to a child with acute myeloid leukemia. The starting material was PBMCs from the stem cell graft donor, obtained from the stem cell graft. This chain joins TRBV5-6 and TRBJ2-5; 7 bases are a match to TRBD1. CDR3 sequence: CASSFLTGAGETQYF. In nucleotides, the CDR3 is TGTGCCAGCAGCTTTCTAACAGGGGCGGGAGAGACCCAGTACTTC.